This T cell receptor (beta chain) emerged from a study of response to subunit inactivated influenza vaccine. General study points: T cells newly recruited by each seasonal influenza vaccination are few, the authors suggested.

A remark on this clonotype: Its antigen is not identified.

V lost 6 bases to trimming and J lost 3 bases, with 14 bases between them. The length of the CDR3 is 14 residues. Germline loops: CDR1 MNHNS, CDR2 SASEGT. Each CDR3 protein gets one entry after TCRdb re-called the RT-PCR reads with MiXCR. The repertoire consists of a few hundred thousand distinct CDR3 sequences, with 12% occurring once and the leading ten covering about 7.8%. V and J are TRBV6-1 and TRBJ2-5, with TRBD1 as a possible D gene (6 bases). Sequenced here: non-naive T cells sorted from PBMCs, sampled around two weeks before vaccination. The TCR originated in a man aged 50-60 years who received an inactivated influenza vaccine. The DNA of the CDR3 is TGTGCCAGCAGCCGGGACAACCCTGAAGAGACCCAGTACTTC. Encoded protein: CASSRDNPEETQYF.